A selection of T cell receptor beta chains follows, all from one sample in a study of blood T cell repertoires in COVID-19. Produced via immunoSEQ multiplex PCR; TCRdb's table is partial and in-frame only. The table includes about 190,000 clones, roughly 73% detected once. Sample: peripheral blood. The receptors derive from an elderly woman with active or convalescent COVID-19. The CDR3 runs from the conserved cysteine through the conserved F or W. Each record gives: clone size, D gene, J gene, V gene, CDR3 DNA, CDR3 protein. A D gene is named only where the DNA matches it firmly. For some rows the clone size is stated as once, few or many, or as a class when expanded; others skip it.

clone_size: .; d_call: TRBD1; j_call: TRBJ1-2; v_call: TRBV14; cdr3_nt: TGTGCCAGCAGCCAATGGACAGGGAACTATGGCTACACCTTC; cdr3_aa: CASSQWTGNYGYTF
clone_size: .; d_call: .; j_call: TRBJ1-2; v_call: TRBV5-6; cdr3_nt: TGTGCCAGCAGCTTGTATCAGATACCTAACTATGGCTACACCTTC; cdr3_aa: CASSLYQIPNYGYTF
clone_size: .; d_call: .; j_call: TRBJ2-7; v_call: TRBV3-1/TRBV3-2; cdr3_nt: TGTGCCAGCAGCCTATCCGACAGGATGTACGAGCAGTACTTC; cdr3_aa: CASSLSDRMYEQYF
clone_size: .; d_call: .; j_call: TRBJ2-7; v_call: TRBV5-4; cdr3_nt: TGTGCCAGCAGCACGGACAGTTTCCGGGGCTACGAGCAGTACTTC; cdr3_aa: CASSTDSFRGYEQYF
clone_size: .; d_call: .; j_call: TRBJ1-1; v_call: TRBV18; cdr3_nt: TGTGCCAGCTCACGCTCCTCGGGTGAGAACACTGAAGCTTTCTTT; cdr3_aa: CASSRSSGENTEAFF
clone_size: .; d_call: .; j_call: TRBJ2-7; v_call: TRBV19; cdr3_nt: TGTGCCAGTAGTATAGTTGCAGGGGACTACGAGCAGTACTTC; cdr3_aa: CASSIVAGDYEQYF
clone_size: .; d_call: TRBD1; j_call: TRBJ1-4; v_call: TRBV7-9; cdr3_nt: TGTGCCAGCAGCGCGGACAGGGGGCAAGGACGAGAAAAACTGTTTTTT; cdr3_aa: CASSADRGQGREKLFF
clone_size: .; d_call: .; j_call: TRBJ1-2; v_call: TRBV7-2; cdr3_nt: TGTGCCAGCAGCCCGGGATCAAATAACTATGGCTACACCTTC; cdr3_aa: CASSPGSNNYGYTF
clone_size: few; d_call: .; j_call: TRBJ1-5; v_call: TRBV10-3; cdr3_nt: TGTGCCATCAGTGAGGGGGGCGTAGGTCATCAGCCCCAGCATTTT; cdr3_aa: CAISEGGVGHQPQHF
clone_size: few; d_call: .; j_call: TRBJ1-6; v_call: TRBV2; cdr3_nt: TGTGCCAGCAGTGAAATTCGGTCACCCCTCCACTTT; cdr3_aa: CASSEIRSPLHF
clone_size: .; d_call: .; j_call: TRBJ2-3; v_call: TRBV15; cdr3_nt: TGTGCCACCAGGACTACAGGGCGGGGCACAGATACGCAGTATTTT; cdr3_aa: CATRTTGRGTDTQYF
clone_size: .; d_call: .; j_call: TRBJ2-1; v_call: TRBV27; cdr3_nt: TGTGCCAGCAGTCATCGAGGAAATAACAACGCCTTGCTGTCCAGCAATGAGCAGTTCTTC; cdr3_aa: CASSHRGNNNALLSSNEQFF
clone_size: once; d_call: TRBD1; j_call: TRBJ1-5; v_call: TRBV5-1; cdr3_nt: TGCGCCAGCAGCTTGGGTGGGACAGTTAGCAATCAGCCCCAGCATTTT; cdr3_aa: CASSLGGTVSNQPQHF
clone_size: .; d_call: TRBD1; j_call: TRBJ2-4; v_call: TRBV7-9; cdr3_nt: TGTGCCAGCAGCGGTACAGGGGAACCCATTCAGTACTTC; cdr3_aa: CASSGTGEPIQYF
clone_size: .; d_call: .; j_call: TRBJ1-5; v_call: TRBV4-2; cdr3_nt: TGTGCCAGCAGCCAAGAAACCATGGAGCTCAATCAGCCCCAGCATTTT; cdr3_aa: CASSQETMELNQPQHF
clone_size: .; d_call: TRBD1; j_call: TRBJ1-6; v_call: TRBV27; cdr3_nt: TGTGCCAGCAGGCCGGGACAGTACAATTCACCCCTCCACTTT; cdr3_aa: CASRPGQYNSPLHF
clone_size: .; d_call: TRBD1; j_call: TRBJ1-5; v_call: TRBV5-1; cdr3_nt: TGCGCCAGCAGCCCGGGACAGGGTAGCAATCAGCCCCAGCATTTT; cdr3_aa: CASSPGQGSNQPQHF
clone_size: many; d_call: TRBD2; j_call: TRBJ2-3; v_call: TRBV5-4; cdr3_nt: TGTGCCAGCAGCTTTAGCGGGGGGGCCGCAGATACGCAGTATTTT; cdr3_aa: CASSFSGGAADTQYF
clone_size: .; d_call: TRBD2; j_call: TRBJ2-3; v_call: TRBV5-1; cdr3_nt: TGCGCCAGCAGCCCGGGACTAGCGGGGACCACAGATACGCAGTATTTT; cdr3_aa: CASSPGLAGTTDTQYF
clone_size: .; d_call: TRBD1; j_call: TRBJ1-1; v_call: TRBV5-1; cdr3_nt: TGCGCCAGCAGCTCTCAGGGACAGGGGAGCACTGAAGCTTTCTTT; cdr3_aa: CASSSQGQGSTEAFF
clone_size: .; d_call: TRBD1; j_call: TRBJ2-5; v_call: TRBV4-1; cdr3_nt: TGCGCCAGCAGCCAAACCCGGGACAGGGGTCGTGGGTTGGAGACCCAGTACTTC; cdr3_aa: CASSQTRDRGRGLETQYF
clone_size: .; d_call: TRBD1; j_call: TRBJ1-1; v_call: TRBV3-1/TRBV3-2; cdr3_nt: TGTGCCAGCAGGGATACAGGGGGCGCTCAGCTGAACACTGAAGCTTTCTTT; cdr3_aa: CASRDTGGAQLNTEAFF
clone_size: .; d_call: TRBD1; j_call: TRBJ2-7; v_call: TRBV5-8; cdr3_nt: TGTGCCAGCAGCGCCGTAGGGACAGCGAGCTACGAGCAGTACTTC; cdr3_aa: CASSAVGTASYEQYF
clone_size: few; d_call: .; j_call: TRBJ1-5; v_call: TRBV18; cdr3_nt: TGTGCCAGCTCACCCTCGACGGGTTCACAAACATGGCCCCAGCATTTT; cdr3_aa: CASSPSTGSQTWPQHF
clone_size: .; d_call: TRBD1; j_call: TRBJ1-6; v_call: TRBV5-1; cdr3_nt: TGCGCCAGCAGCCCTGAGGACAGGGGTAATTCACCCCTCCACTTT; cdr3_aa: CASSPEDRGNSPLHF
clone_size: few; d_call: TRBD2; j_call: TRBJ2-2; v_call: TRBV27; cdr3_nt: TGTGCCAGCAGCGGGGGACTAGCGGGGGCCTTGAACACCGGGGAGCTGTTTTTT; cdr3_aa: CASSGGLAGALNTGELFF
clone_size: .; d_call: TRBD1; j_call: TRBJ2-7; v_call: TRBV30; cdr3_nt: TGTGCCTGGAGACGAGGACGGACAGGGCTAGGGATTAGCTCCTACGAGCAGTACTTC; cdr3_aa: CAWRRGRTGLGISSYEQYF
clone_size: .; d_call: .; j_call: TRBJ2-7; v_call: TRBV5-1; cdr3_nt: TGCGCCAGCAGCTTGAGTCAAGGGGCGGCCTACGAGCAGTACTTC; cdr3_aa: CASSLSQGAAYEQYF
clone_size: many; d_call: .; j_call: TRBJ2-1; v_call: TRBV19; cdr3_nt: TGTGCCAGTAGCGCTAGGTATGAGCAGTTCTTC; cdr3_aa: CASSARYEQFF
clone_size: few; d_call: .; j_call: TRBJ1-6; v_call: TRBV11-2; cdr3_nt: TGTGCCAGCAGCTCAGTTTCCCTCAGGCCCCTCCACTTT; cdr3_aa: CASSSVSLRPLHF
clone_size: .; d_call: .; j_call: TRBJ1-4; v_call: TRBV24-1; cdr3_nt: TGTGCCACCAGTGATCGGGAAAAACTGTTTTTT; cdr3_aa: CATSDREKLFF
clone_size: few; d_call: TRBD2; j_call: TRBJ2-6; v_call: TRBV11-2; cdr3_nt: TGTGCCAGCAGCTGGGGGGGCTCTGGGGCCAACGTCCTGACTTTC; cdr3_aa: CASSWGGSGANVLTF
clone_size: .; d_call: .; j_call: TRBJ2-7; v_call: TRBV7-9; cdr3_nt: TGTGCCAGCAGCTCCTACGGCGAGCAGTACTTC; cdr3_aa: CASSSYGEQYF
clone_size: many; d_call: .; j_call: TRBJ2-2; v_call: TRBV5-5; cdr3_nt: TGTGCCAGCAGCTTGTCGGGACAGAACACCGGGGAGCTGTTTTTT; cdr3_aa: CASSLSGQNTGELFF
clone_size: .; d_call: .; j_call: TRBJ1-1; v_call: TRBV5-6; cdr3_nt: TGTGCCAGCACCCCAGAATCCGGGACACGTCCCTTGGGGACTGAAGCTTTCTTT; cdr3_aa: CASTPESGTRPLGTEAFF
clone_size: .; d_call: .; j_call: TRBJ2-4; v_call: TRBV28; cdr3_nt: TGTGCCAGCAGCGATACAGGGATACTGGCCAAAAACATTCAGTACTTC; cdr3_aa: CASSDTGILAKNIQYF
clone_size: .; d_call: .; j_call: TRBJ1-5; v_call: TRBV21-1; cdr3_nt: TGTGCCAGCAGCAAAGCTGCAGGGAGGGATCAGCCCCAGCATTTT; cdr3_aa: CASSKAAGRDQPQHF
clone_size: .; d_call: .; j_call: TRBJ2-1; v_call: TRBV4-3; cdr3_nt: TGCGCCAGCAGCCAAGCCCTCAGGGGGGATGAGCAGTTCTTC; cdr3_aa: CASSQALRGDEQFF
clone_size: .; d_call: TRBD2; j_call: TRBJ2-3; v_call: TRBV12-3/TRBV12-4; cdr3_nt: TGTGCCAGCAGCCCGGGGACTAGCGATACGCAGTATTTT; cdr3_aa: CASSPGTSDTQYF
clone_size: few; d_call: TRBD1; j_call: TRBJ1-2; v_call: TRBV7-9; cdr3_nt: TGTGCCAGCAGCGGGCTAACACAGGGGGCAGGCTATGGCTACACCTTC; cdr3_aa: CASSGLTQGAGYGYTF
clone_size: .; d_call: TRBD1; j_call: TRBJ1-2; v_call: TRBV28; cdr3_nt: TGTGCCAGCAGTTTAGGTACAGGGGGCTATGGCTACACCTTC; cdr3_aa: CASSLGTGGYGYTF
clone_size: .; d_call: .; j_call: TRBJ1-6; v_call: TRBV10-3; cdr3_nt: TGTGCCATCAGTGAGGTCAGGGTAAGGTCACCCCTCCACTTT; cdr3_aa: CAISEVRVRSPLHF
clone_size: .; d_call: TRBD1; j_call: TRBJ2-1; v_call: TRBV12-3/TRBV12-4; cdr3_nt: TGTGCCAGCAGAGCACAGGGGCCTGAGCAGTTCTTC; cdr3_aa: CASRAQGPEQFF
clone_size: .; d_call: .; j_call: TRBJ1-1; v_call: TRBV4-3; cdr3_nt: TGCGCCAGCAGCCAAGATGTCGGGGGGTTGAACACTGAAGCTTTCTTT; cdr3_aa: CASSQDVGGLNTEAFF
clone_size: .; d_call: TRBD1; j_call: TRBJ2-7; v_call: TRBV5-1; cdr3_nt: TGCGCCAGCAGCAGAGGGGGACAGAGAACCTACGAGCAGTACTTC; cdr3_aa: CASSRGGQRTYEQYF
clone_size: .; d_call: .; j_call: TRBJ2-1; v_call: TRBV7-9; cdr3_nt: TGTGCCAGCAGCTTAGGTTGGGTCTCCGGGGGGCATGAGCAGTTCTTC; cdr3_aa: CASSLGWVSGGHEQFF
clone_size: .; d_call: .; j_call: TRBJ2-3; v_call: TRBV5-8; cdr3_nt: TGTGCCAGCAGCTGGGCCGGGGTTGATTCAGATACGCAGTATTTT; cdr3_aa: CASSWAGVDSDTQYF
clone_size: .; d_call: TRBD1; j_call: TRBJ2-2; v_call: TRBV7-6; cdr3_nt: TGTGCCAGCAGCCCATACTACAGGGGCACCGGGGAGCTGTTTTTT; cdr3_aa: CASSPYYRGTGELFF
clone_size: .; d_call: TRBD1; j_call: TRBJ2-7; v_call: TRBV18; cdr3_nt: TGTGCCAGCTCACCACCCGGACAGGGCCGGGACGAGCAGTACTTC; cdr3_aa: CASSPPGQGRDEQYF
clone_size: .; d_call: TRBD1; j_call: TRBJ1-5; v_call: TRBV5-4; cdr3_nt: TGTGCCAGCAGCTCCGGGACAGGTAGCAATCAGCCCCAGCATTTT; cdr3_aa: CASSSGTGSNQPQHF
clone_size: .; d_call: TRBD1; j_call: TRBJ1-2; v_call: TRBV2; cdr3_nt: TGTGCCTGCTGGGGGACAGGACTCGGCTACACCTTC; cdr3_aa: CACWGTGLGYTF
clone_size: few; d_call: TRBD1; j_call: TRBJ2-7; v_call: TRBV7-2; cdr3_nt: TGTGCCAGCAGCCCCCGGACAGGAGTAGGCTACGAGCAGTACTTC; cdr3_aa: CASSPRTGVGYEQYF